A selection of T cell receptor beta chains follows, all from one sample in a study of blood T cell repertoires in COVID-19. TCRdb keeps only in-frame clones here, not all; method: immunoSEQ multiplex PCR. The table lists 130,000 to 150,000 clones, around four fifths of them singletons. The sequencing sample was made of peripheral blood. The receptors were sampled from a woman aged 40 to 50 with active or convalescent COVID-19. CDR3s include the opening cysteine and the closing phenylalanine or tryptophan. Each record gives: V gene, clone size, J gene, D gene, CDR3 DNA, CDR3 protein. A D gene is named only where the DNA matches it firmly. The size field is filled for only some rows; it gives once, few, many or a size class.

>TRBV7-2|.|TRBJ2-3|.
TGTGCCAGCAGCTTACCCCACTTACCTACGCAGTATTTT
CASSLPHLPTQYF
>TRBV29-1|.|TRBJ2-7|TRBD1
TGCAGCGTTGGAGAAGGGACAGGGGCGTACGAGCAGTACTTC
CSVGEGTGAYEQYF
>TRBV5-1|.|TRBJ1-1|.
TGCGCCAGCAACCTGGACAGCTTGAACACTGAAGCTTTCTTT
CASNLDSLNTEAFF
>TRBV19|once|TRBJ1-2|TRBD1
TGTGCCACCACTTACGGACAGGGTAACTATGGCTACACCTTC
CATTYGQGNYGYTF
>TRBV4-3|once|TRBJ1-2|.
TGCGCCAGCAGTCAGAGTCGGGGTCTTGGCTACACCTTC
CASSQSRGLGYTF
>TRBV10-3|.|TRBJ1-1|TRBD1
TGTGCCATCAACGACAGGGGGCTAACTGAAGCTTTCTTT
CAINDRGLTEAFF
>TRBV6-4|.|TRBJ2-7|TRBD2
TGTGCCAGCAGTGAGACTAGCGGGGGGTCCTACGAGCAGTACTTC
CASSETSGGSYEQYF
>TRBV5-5|once|TRBJ2-3|.
TGTGCCAGCATCCCCGGGGGCACAGATACGCAGTATTTT
CASIPGGTDTQYF
>TRBV19|.|TRBJ1-4|.
TGTGCCAGTAGTATGTATGGTACTAGTAATGAAAAACTGTTTTTT
CASSMYGTSNEKLFF
>TRBV7-2|.|TRBJ1-4|TRBD1
TGTGCCAGCAGCGATACCGGGACAGTAAATGAAAAACTGTTTTTT
CASSDTGTVNEKLFF
>TRBV18|.|TRBJ1-2|.
TGTGCCAGCTCACCGGGCGGAGGCTATGGCTACACCTTC
CASSPGGGYGYTF
>TRBV9|.|TRBJ1-4|.
TGTGCCAGCAGCGTAGTGGGGCGGGGGAGTGAAAAACTGTTTTTT
CASSVVGRGSEKLFF
>TRBV3-1/TRBV3-2|few|TRBJ2-3|.
TGTGCCAGCAGCCAAGATGACCGGTCGCCGGGGTATTTT
CASSQDDRSPGYF
>TRBV11-2|.|TRBJ1-1|.
TGTGCCAGCAGCTTAGGACAGTACACTGAAGCTTTCTTT
CASSLGQYTEAFF
>TRBV27|few|TRBJ1-6|.
TGTGCCAGCCGTAAGCAGGGCTCACCCCTCCACTTT
CASRKQGSPLHF
>TRBV7-2|.|TRBJ2-3|.
TGTGCCAGCAGCTCGCCTGGGGGCTGGACAGATACGCAGTATTTT
CASSSPGGWTDTQYF
>TRBV2|once|TRBJ1-4|TRBD1
TGTGCCAGCAGTCGGGACAGTAATGAAAAACTGTTTTTT
CASSRDSNEKLFF
>TRBV7-6|.|TRBJ1-6|.
TGTGCCAGCAGCTTAACCCCCCAGGGAGGGGGCTCCTATAATTCACCCCTCCACTTT
CASSLTPQGGGSYNSPLHF
>TRBV28|.|TRBJ2-7|.
TGTGCCAGCAGTTCTGCGGGCGGTTCCTACGAGCAGTACTTC
CASSSAGGSYEQYF
>TRBV19|few|TRBJ2-1|TRBD2
TGTGCCAGTAGCAGTAGCGGGGGGGGGTACAATGAGCAGTTCTTC
CASSSSGGGYNEQFF
>TRBV28|.|TRBJ1-1|TRBD1
TGTGCCAGCAGTTTGGGGACAGGGACTATGAACACTGAAGCTTTCTTT
CASSLGTGTMNTEAFF
>TRBV7-9|once|TRBJ1-5|.
TGTGCCAGCAGCTTAGCGCTAAGTGCAGGGGCAAATCAGCCCCAGCATTTT
CASSLALSAGANQPQHF
>TRBV5-8|.|TRBJ1-5|TRBD1
TGTGCCAGCTTACTCGGACAGGGGCCCCAGCCCCAGCATTTT
CASLLGQGPQPQHF
>TRBV28|.|TRBJ2-3|.
TGTGCCAGCAATCCTCCGTGGGCAGGGAGCACAGATACGCAGTATTTT
CASNPPWAGSTDTQYF
>TRBV19|.|TRBJ2-6|TRBD1
TGTGCCACAATACCACCGGGACAGGGGACAGGGGCCAACGTCCTGACTTTC
CATIPPGQGTGANVLTF
>TRBV6-5|few|TRBJ2-5|TRBD2
TGTGCCAGCACCGGACTAGCGGGAGAGACCCAGTACTTC
CASTGLAGETQYF
>TRBV27|.|TRBJ1-6|.
TGTGCCAGCAGTTTAATCAGTGTTAATTCACCCCTCCACTTT
CASSLISVNSPLHF
>TRBV5-6|.|TRBJ1-6|TRBD1
TGTGCCAGCAGCCCCTTAAATTTCGCCGGGACAGTTAATTCACCCCTCCACTTT
CASSPLNFAGTVNSPLHF
>TRBV7-8|.|TRBJ1-1|TRBD1
TGTGCCAGCAGCTCCATGGCGGGACAGGGCGGCCCTATGAACACTGAAGCTTTCTTT
CASSSMAGQGGPMNTEAFF
>TRBV28|once|TRBJ1-5|.
TGTGCCAGCAGTTTGGTTGGGGCTCTCAATCAGCCCCAGCATTTT
CASSLVGALNQPQHF
>TRBV29-1|.|TRBJ2-1|.
TGCAGCGTTGGGGACTCGCAGTTCTTC
CSVGDSQFF
>TRBV5-4|.|TRBJ2-7|TRBD2
TGTGCCAGCAGCTCCCGGGGGGGGCGAGGGGACGAGCAGTACTTC
CASSSRGGRGDEQYF
>TRBV24-1|once|TRBJ1-1|TRBD1
TGTGCCACCAGCCGGACAGGAACGAACACTGAAGCTTTCTTT
CATSRTGTNTEAFF
>TRBV2|.|TRBJ1-5|.
TGTGCCAGCAGCGAGGGACTTATCGATCAGCCCCAGCATTTT
CASSEGLIDQPQHF
>TRBV7-8|.|TRBJ2-1|.
TGTGCCAGCAGCTCTCCCCTTCGGAGGGTAAGCTCCTACAATGAGCAGTTCTTC
CASSSPLRRVSSYNEQFF
>TRBV19|.|TRBJ1-2|.
TGTGCCAGTAGTATCCCCAGATCCTGGGGCTACACCTTC
CASSIPRSWGYTF
>TRBV5-4|.|TRBJ1-1|.
TGTGCCAGCAGCTTGGAGACAGGGAACACTGAAGCTTTCTTT
CASSLETGNTEAFF
>TRBV19|few|TRBJ2-3|.
TGTGCCAGTAGTACAGGGCAGGTCACAGATACGCAGTATTTT
CASSTGQVTDTQYF
>TRBV28|.|TRBJ2-7|TRBD1
TGTGCCAGCAGTTCAAGAATGACAGGGATTACGGTCGAGCAGTACTTC
CASSSRMTGITVEQYF
>TRBV6-5|once|TRBJ2-1|.
TGTGCCAGCATAGAGCGTCGAAGCTCCTACAATGAGCAGTTCTTC
CASIERRSSYNEQFF
>TRBV7-7|once|TRBJ1-5|TRBD1
TGTGCTAGCAGCCCGGACAGGTTGCAGCCCCAGCATTTT
CASSPDRLQPQHF
>TRBV5-1|.|TRBJ2-5|.
TGCGCCAGCAGCTTGGAAGGGGGGGCTGAGACCCAGTACTTC
CASSLEGGAETQYF
>TRBV9|few|TRBJ1-1|.
TGTGCCAGCAGGACAATCAGCCACACTGAAGCTTTCTTT
CASRTISHTEAFF
>TRBV25-1|.|TRBJ2-1|TRBD2
TGTGTAACTAGCGGGAGGAGTGAGCAGTTCTTC
CVTSGRSEQFF
>TRBV6-1|.|TRBJ2-1|.
TGTGCCAGCAGTGAAATTTGGGCAGTCCCCAATGAGCAGTTCTTC
CASSEIWAVPNEQFF
>TRBV7-2|.|TRBJ2-3|TRBD2
TGTGCCAGCAGCTTTGGGACTAGCGGGAACCCTAGCACAGATACGCAGTATTTT
CASSFGTSGNPSTDTQYF
>TRBV28|.|TRBJ1-1|.
TGTGCCAGCAGTCTCAGGGGCGCTGAAGCTTTCTTT
CASSLRGAEAFF
>TRBV28|.|TRBJ1-2|TRBD1
TGTGCCAGCAGTACGAACTCCGGGACAGGTTTTTATGGCTACACCTTC
CASSTNSGTGFYGYTF
>TRBV6-5|few|TRBJ1-5|TRBD1
TGTGCCAGCAGACAGGGGAATCAGCCCCAGCATTTT
CASRQGNQPQHF
>TRBV7-2|.|TRBJ2-7|.
TGTGCCAGCAGCTTAGCATCCCTGAGCGAGCAGTACTTC
CASSLASLSEQYF
>TRBV6-6|.|TRBJ1-1|.
TGTGCCAGCAGTCCCGGCGGGGGGATGAACACTGAAGCTTTCTTT
CASSPGGGMNTEAFF
>TRBV7-2|.|TRBJ2-7|.
TGTGCCAGCAGCTTACAGGGATACGAGCAGTACTTC
CASSLQGYEQYF
>TRBV5-1|.|TRBJ1-5|.
TGCGCCAGCAGCTTTGACGGAGGCAATCAGCCCCAGCATTTT
CASSFDGGNQPQHF
>TRBV19|.|TRBJ1-5|.
TGTGCCAGTAGTGTCGAGTTCAATCAGCCCCAGCATTTT
CASSVEFNQPQHF